This T cell receptor beta chain was sequenced during a study of PD-L1 blockade in urothelial cancer (dated by TCRdb to the late 2010s). Study-level background: Therapy was started at some point between 2014 and 2016 for all patients, and atezolizumab 1,200 mg was administered intravenously every 3 weeks. About 85% of the roughly 29 patients were identified as males with urothelial cancer of bladder origin, and a prior smoking history was reported by 18 of 29 patients. Patients had an ECOG performance status of 0 or 1 and had received between 0 and 3 prior chemotherapy regimens. Blood samples were analyzed 3 weeks after the start of treatment (second dose) and 6 weeks after the start of treatment. A median of about 150,000 T cells and fewer than 85,000 unique TCRs was obtained from blood samples, and a median clonality of approximately 0.086 was observed. An exploratory multi-omic analysis was conducted of the somatic, immune and clinical correlates of response to PD-L1 blockade with atezolizumab in urothelial cancer. TCR sequencing covered pretreatment tumor samples and matched, serially collected peripheral blood taken before and after atezolizumab treatment. Progression-free survival longer than 6 months counted as durable clinical benefit, and TCR features were additionally tested against both progression-free and overall survival. Whole exome sequencing and RNA sequencing of pretreatment tumors were performed alongside TCR sequencing in the same patients. Durable clinical benefit was achieved by nine patients and was not achieved by 20 patients. Over 28 patients had pretreatment blood TCR-seq, roughly 25 had at least one posttreatment blood collection, and roughly 25 had tumor TCR-seq.

Synthetic TCR analog templates were spiked into each PCR so that absolute template abundance could be estimated from read counts. The immunoSEQ assay was used to amplify TCRbeta CDR3 regions from genomic DNA with bias-controlled V and J gene primers. Sequencing of rearranged TCRbeta segments was done at approximately 20X coverage. Turning to the authors' computational methods: Clustering was used to correct sequencing errors, and CDR3s were annotated against IMGT to assign V, D and J genes. Only productive TCRbeta rearrangements were used in downstream analyses, excluding out-of-frame or stop-codon sequences. Clonality was calculated as one minus the Shannon entropy normalized by the log of the number of unique productive sequences. Fisher's exact test with Benjamini-Hochberg correction, at a threshold of adjusted p below 0.01, was used to find clones that differed between time points or between blood and tumor. TCRdb's version of the immuneACCESS table is confined to in-frame rearrangements and falls short of the full clone set. An unresolved V gene accounts for under half of the shortfall where checked; the remainder is of unknown origin. That table is the source of V, J and clone size, and D and trimming were worked out from the DNA. The sample table shows some 67,000 clones, and around 90% are seen once. The top ten hold 3.4% of the sample.

V loses 0 bases, J loses 2 bases, and the germline ends lie 15 bases apart. The CDR1 and CDR2 encoded by the germline V gene are KGHSH and LQKENI. The CDR3 goes from the cysteine to the phenylalanine over 17 residues. Left in the record is the CDR3 DNA by itself, 51 bases read in frame from the first base. A cohort of more than 25 patients with locally advanced or metastatic urothelial carcinoma, treated at Memorial Sloan Kettering on a trial protocol, was included. Peripheral blood mononuclear cells were collected pretreatment and during treatment, at between 1 and 8 total time points per patient. The Qiagen DNeasy Blood extraction kit was used to purify genomic DNA from total PBMCs and tumor samples. PBMCs were collected pretreatment and during treatment, and were isolated and stored as previously described. Summary of the overall study and its limitations: Among patients with durable benefit, tumor-associated TCR clones showed greater expansion in peripheral blood 3 weeks after treatment started (n ≈ 24, p = 0.022). Because the sample size was small (n of about 31) and many of the analyses were exploratory, the results are meant to be hypothesis-generating. Improved progression-free and overall survival was found to be associated with pretreatment peripheral blood TCR clonality below the median.

With regard to this clone: It lacks a known antigen. Per-nucleotide qualities are absent, and no much larger clonotype sits a single base away.

The sequence was collected from a man in his fifties or sixties with urothelial cancer. This sequence uses TRBV18 and TRBJ2-3; matching of 5 bases hints at TRBD2 as the D gene. The sample here was PBMCs, taken around atezolizumab (anti-PD-L1) treatment. Read as DNA, the sequence is TGTGCCAGCTCACCACCCGGCCGTAGCGCAGACACAGATACGCAGTATTTT. Translated, this is CASSPPGRSADTDTQYF.